The T cell receptor beta chain described here comes from a study of beta chain features in type 1 diabetes. The CDR3 contains 14 residues. The authors reverse transcribed all of the isolated RNA, so sequencing captured expressed TCRB transcripts. Libraries were prepared by immunoSEQ multiplex PCR; TCRdb keeps only in-frame clonotypes and omits some of them. This sample yields 250,000 to 300,000 clones, of which 8% are seen a single time; over 0.8% belongs to the top ten. V usage is TRBV21-1 and J usage is TRBJ2-3. TRBV21-1 is described as a pseudogene. Sequencing was done on a sample of central memory CD4+ T cells from blood. The receptor comes from a woman aged 18-30 years in good health. In DNA, the CDR3 is TGTGCCAGCCGGACCACGGGGGCCCGGAATACGCAGTATTTT. It is translated as CASRTTGARNTQYF.